A single sample gave rise to the 29 T cell receptor beta chains below, sequenced in a study of T cells in Graves' hyperthyroidism and ophthalmopathy. RNA transcripts were the template for amplifying TCR beta CDR3 regions. First-round RT-PCR targeting the TCR CDR3 was performed with the HTBI primer set. One entry per CDR3 protein, called by TCRdb with MiXCR from the multiplex PCR reads. There are about 160,000 distinct CDR3 sequences in the sample; 9.4% occur only once, and approximately 20% lies in the top ten. Sequences were obtained from blood. These receptors all stem from a woman aged 18-29 years with Graves' hyperthyroidism that later progressed to Graves' ophthalmopathy.

The gene calls are TRBV28 and TRBJ2-7, with unresolved D. From germline, CDR1 is MDHEN and CDR2 SYDVKM. This CDR3 contains 12 residues. V lost 7 bases to trimming and J lost 1 base, with 8 bases between them. The CDR3 region has the DNA TGTGCCAGCAATACGTTATCCTACGAGCAGTACTTC. It translates to CASNTLSYEQYF.

This clonotype was picked up many times. The chain uses TRBV30 and TRBJ2-1, with 7 bases identical to TRBD1. Per the germline V gene, CDR1 is GTSNPN and CDR2 is SVGIG (reference sequence). V lost 1 base to trimming and J lost 10 bases; unmatched junction nucleotides: 4. The CDR3 has 12 amino acids. CDR3 sequence reads: CAWSATGEEQFF. For the CDR3, the DNA is TGTGCCTGGAGTGCCACAGGGGAGGAGCAGTTCTTC.

For this clonotype: The junction departs from the called germline gene at one end, perhaps through a read error. The J gene is TRBJ2-5, the V gene TRBV20-1; D is possibly TRBD2 (6 bases). CDR1 DFQATT and CDR2 SNEGSKA come from the germline V gene (reference sequence). This CDR3 has 14 residues. CDR3 bases: TGCAGTGCTAGATCATGGGGGGAACAAGGGACCCAGTACTTC. Residues: CSARSWGEQGTQYF.

This clonotype was seen at least ten times. The rearrangement links TRBV24-1 to TRBJ2-2; perhaps TRBD2 as D (7 bases). The germline CDR1 and CDR2 sequences are KGHDR and SFDVKD. Trimming removed 3 bases at V and 0 bases at J, with 13 bases between. CDR3 size: 17 residues. The CDR3 protein is CATSDQEGGPNTGELFF. In DNA form, the CDR3 reads TGTGCCACCAGTGATCAGGAGGGGGGGCCGAACACCGGGGAGCTGTTTTTT.

This clonotype has ten or more counts. The chain has TRBV7-3 and TRBJ2-5; a possible D gene is TRBD1 (5 bases). The CDR3 contains 14 residues. Germline CDR1 and CDR2: SGHTA and FQGTGA. Trimming shortened V by 3 bases and J by 5 bases, and 13 bases separated the two germline ends. The CDR3, as DNA: TGTGCCAGCAGCTTGGCCCCCCCAGGGGAGACCCAGTACTTC. The encoded protein is CASSLAPPGETQYF.

This clonotype has ten or more counts. The rearrangement uses TRBV11-1 and TRBJ2-2; TRBD2 is a possible D gene (6 bases). This CDR3 contains 14 residues. Germline V gives CDR1 SGHAT, CDR2 FQDESV (reference sequence). V was trimmed by 3 bases and J by 2 bases, leaving 7 bases between them. CDR3: CASSLTRNTGELFF. The CDR3 region has the DNA TGTGCCAGCAGCTTGACTAGAAACACCGGGGAGCTGTTTTTT.

This clonotype has a count of ten or more. The chain joins TRBV12-3 or TRBV12-4 to TRBJ2-7; no definite D call. This CDR3 has 14 residues. Trimming removed 3 bases from V and 0 bases from J, with 9 bases in between. CDR3 sequence reads: CASSFLGSSYEQYF. CDR3 bases: TGTGCCAGCAGTTTTCTGGGGTCCTCCTACGAGCAGTACTTC.

This clonotype was seen many times. The chain is built from TRBV19 and TRBJ1-5; 7 nucleotides agree with TRBD1. V trimming: 3 bases; J trimming: 6 bases; junction bases outside the gene matches: 8. The CDR3 length is 15 residues. CDR1 and CDR2 (germline): LNHDA, SQIVND (reference sequence). The CDR3 nucleotides read TGTGCCAGTAGTATGGCAGGGGGAAGCGCTCAGCCCCAGCATTTT. Its translation: CASSMAGGSAQPQHF. Full variable domain (outside the CDR3, taken from reference TRBV19 and TRBJ1-5): DGGITQSPKYLFRKEGQNVTLSCEQNLNHDAMYWYRQDPGQGLRLIYYSQIVNDFQKGDIAEGYSVSREKKESFPLTVTSAQKNPTAFYLCASSMAGGSAQPQHFGDGTRLSIL.

There are many counts of this clonotype. The CDR3 region is CAWSADRGSNQPQHF. CDR3 sequence (DNA): TGTGCCTGGAGTGCGGACAGGGGATCCAATCAGCCCCAGCATTTT. The rearrangement links TRBV30 to TRBJ1-5; TRBD1 agrees at 9 bases. V lost 1 base to trimming and J lost 3 bases; unmatched junction nucleotides: 4. The CDR3 length is 15 residues. The germline gives CDR1 GTSNPN, CDR2 SVGIG (reference sequence).

Many counts were recorded for this clonotype. V and J are TRBV11-2 and TRBJ1-2; D is perhaps TRBD1 (5 bases). The ends were cut back, 5 bases at V and 6 bases at J, with 10 bases in the middle. The CDR3 spans 12 residues. CDR1 and CDR2 (germline): SGHAT, FQNNGV. The CDR3 nucleotides read TGTGCCAGCAGCGGATCCAGGGATGGCTACACCTTC. It encodes CASSGSRDGYTF.

In its sample, this clonotype was seen many times. V usage is TRBV15 and J usage is TRBJ1-1; D possibly corresponds to TRBD1 (5 bases). This CDR3 is built from 14 residues. Germline V gene lookup returns CDR1 LNHNV and CDR2 YYDKDF (reference sequence). The V end lost 4 bases, the J end lost 1 base, and 10 bases lay between the germline ends. Written as DNA, the CDR3 is TGTGCCACCAGCAATGGGGGTTGGAACACTGAAGCTTTCTTT. Translated, it gives CATSNGGWNTEAFF.

This chain uses TRBV5-1 with TRBJ2-5; a weak D match, TRBD1 (5 bases). V was trimmed by 1 base and J by 3 bases, leaving 10 bases between them. Germline V CDR1 and CDR2: SGHRS, YFSETQ. The CDR3 is 14 amino acids. For the CDR3, the DNA is TGCGCCAGCAGCTTGAGTGGGGCCGAAGAGACCCAGTACTTC. Its protein is CASSLSGAEETQYF.

This clonotype was picked up many times. The J gene is TRBJ2-7, the V gene TRBV11-2, with 13 bases that match TRBD2. J gave up 5 bases and V 5 bases, and 6 bases lay outside the gene matches. Germline-derived CDR1 and CDR2 are SGHAT and FQNNGV. The CDR3 extends over 15 amino acids. CDR3 sequence: CASSPLAGGLNEQYF. CDR3 nucleotide sequence: TGTGCCAGCAGCCCACTAGCGGGGGGGCTCAACGAGCAGTACTTC.

Concerning this clonotype: The junction departs from the called germline gene at one end, perhaps through a read error. V and J are TRBV20-1 and TRBJ2-7; the match to TRBD1 covers 8 bases. In germline, CDR1 is DFQATT, CDR2 SNEGSKA (reference sequence). The CDR3 runs to 13 residues. For the CDR3, the DNA is TGCAGTGCTCCGACAGGGGATAACTACGAGCGGTACTTC. Protein sequence: CSAPTGDNYERYF.

This clonotype was observed at least ten times. The chain recombines TRBV7-2 with TRBJ2-3; D not resolved. Per the germline V gene, CDR1 is SGHTA and CDR2 is FQGNSA. The CDR3 runs to 13 residues. Trimming took 1 base from V and 6 from J, leaving 8 bases between them. In DNA form, the CDR3 reads TGTGCCAGCAGCTTAGGGTCATTGGATACGCAGTATTTT. Its translation: CASSLGSLDTQYF.

CDR3 region: CASSIQQGAQPQHF. The DNA for the CDR3 is TGTGCCAGTAGTATTCAGCAGGGGGCCCAGCCCCAGCATTTT. The rearrangement links TRBV19 to TRBJ1-5; 8 bases align to TRBD1. The CDR3 consists of 14 residues. Per germline, CDR1 LNHDA and CDR2 SQIVND (reference sequence). The ends lost 3 bases at V and 7 bases at J; junction bases unmatched: 5.

As regards this clonotype: A single base separates this from a much larger clone, so it may be a read error. V usage is TRBV6-4 and J usage is TRBJ2-7, with unresolved D. V lost 10 bases and J 0 bases, leaving 10 bases between the germline ends. This CDR3 has 12 residues. Germline CDR1 reads MRHNA; CDR2 reads SNTAGT. CDR3 bases: TGTGCCACGGACGCGAGCTCCTACGAGCAGTACTTC. Translating it yields CATDASSYEQYF.

This clonotype was picked up many times. The chain couples TRBV3-1 to TRBJ1-2, with D tentatively TRBD1 (5 bases). This CDR3 contains 14 residues. The V gene lost 1 base and the J gene lost 7 bases, with 13 bases spanning the gap. Germline lookup yields CDR1 LGHDT and CDR2 YNNKEL (reference sequence). CDR3 in amino acids: CASSQGQPNSGYTF. Here the CDR3 DNA reads TGTGCCAGCAGCCAAGGACAGCCAAACAGTGGCTACACCTTC. The full variable domain, rest sourced from reference TRBV3-1 and TRBJ1-2, is DTAVSQTPKYLVTQMGNDKSIKCEQNLGHDTMYWYKQDSKKFLKIMFSYNNKELIINETVPNRFSPKSPDKAHLNLHINSLELGDSAVYFCASSQGQPNSGYTFGSGTRLTVV.

This clonotype was recorded at least ten times. The V call is TRBV10-3, the J call TRBJ2-2; 8 bases line up with TRBD1. There are 15 residues in the CDR3. After removal of 3 bases from V and 3 bases from J, the junction contained 3 bases not matched to a gene. Germline CDR1 is ENHRY and CDR2 is SYGVKD. This CDR3 reads CAISEPTGDTGELFF. CDR3 sequence (DNA): TGTGCCATCAGTGAACCGACAGGGGACACCGGGGAGCTGTTTTTT.

There are many counts of this clonotype. The CDR3 DNA reads TGCAGTGCTAGAGGCGGGGGGACACAGACCTACAATGAGCAGTTCTTC. Encoded protein: CSARGGGTQTYNEQFF. J is TRBJ2-1 and V is TRBV20-1; 8 bases agree with TRBD2. The CDR3 runs to 16 residues. Looked up from germline, CDR1 is DFQATT and CDR2 is SNEGSKA (reference sequence). Trimming removed 1 base from V and 2 bases from J; junction bases left unmatched: 7.

This clonotype was counted many times. This chain connects TRBV27 to TRBJ2-7; tentatively, D is TRBD1 (5 bases). The CDR3 is made up of 15 amino acids. Trimming removed 8 bases at V and 2 bases at J, with 19 bases between. The germline CDR1 and CDR2 sequences are MNHEY and SMNVEV (reference sequence). CDR3 residues: CASAKGLDLTYEQYF. CDR3 nucleotides: TGTGCCAGCGCTAAGGGGCTGGACCTCACCTACGAGCAGTACTTC.

This clonotype has at least ten counts. The rearrangement joins TRBV2 to TRBJ1-5; no firm D call. V was pared by 4 bases and J by 8 bases, with 18 bases between. Germline V gives CDR1 SNHLY, CDR2 FYNNEI. The CDR3 extends over 15 amino acids. The CDR3, as DNA: TGTGCCAGCAGTGCCGACACGATTTCTACCAAGCCCCAGCATTTT. Encoded protein: CASSADTISTKPQHF. The entire variable domain, with the rest obtained from reference TRBV2 and TRBJ1-5, is as follows: EPEVTQTPSHQVTQMGQEVILRCVPISNHLYFYWYRQILGQKVEFLVSFYNNEISEKSEIFDDQFSVERPDGSNFTLKIRSTKLEDSAMYFCASSADTISTKPQHFGDGTRLSIL.

The chain has TRBV6-5 and TRBJ1-5; weak D call: TRBD1 (5 bases). CDR3 size: 13 residues. CDR1 is MNHEY, CDR2 SVGAGI, per germline. Trimming stripped 2 bases from V and 8 bases from J, with 10 bases between. The CDR3 sequence is CASSYAGTEPQHF. Written as DNA, the CDR3 is TGTGCCAGCAGTTACGCAGGGACGGAGCCCCAGCATTTT.

This clonotype was seen ten or more times. The chain recombines TRBV2 with TRBJ2-2, with D maybe TRBD1 (5 bases). This CDR3 is built from 13 residues. Trimming stripped 7 bases from V and 6 bases from J, with 12 bases between. Germline V gene sequence: CDR1 SNHLY, CDR2 FYNNEI. DNA of the CDR3: TGTGCCAGCAAAAACTCAGGGCCCGGGGAGCTGTTTTTT. It encodes CASKNSGPGELFF.

This clonotype has a count of ten or more. This chain uses TRBV6-1 with TRBJ2-5, with 8 bases matching TRBD1. Germline values: CDR1 MNHNS, CDR2 SASEGT. The CDR3 is made up of 13 amino acids. V lost 8 bases, J lost 5 bases, and 7 bases stayed unmatched. CDR3 sequence: CASVQGARETQYF. DNA for the CDR3: TGTGCCAGCGTTCAGGGGGCTAGGGAGACCCAGTACTTC.

This clonotype has a count of ten or more. The rearrangement joins TRBV2 to TRBJ2-1; TRBD2 aligns across 7 bases. The CDR3 is 15 residues long. The ends lost 1 base at V and 6 bases at J; junction bases unmatched: 6. Germline loops: CDR1 SNHLY, CDR2 FYNNEI. The CDR3, as DNA: TGTGCCAGCAGTGAAGGGACTAGATCGGTCAATGAGCAGTTCTTC. Its protein product is CASSEGTRSVNEQFF.

Concerning this clonotype itself: A much larger clone differs from this one at a single base, so this may be a read error. The CDR3 here is CAGSFFRGYGYTF. The CDR3 region has the DNA TGTGCCGGCAGTTTTTTCAGGGGCTATGGCTACACCTTC. This chain connects TRBV28 to TRBJ1-2; D may be TRBD1 (6 bases). There are 13 residues in the CDR3. The germline gives CDR1 MDHEN, CDR2 SYDVKM.

This clonotype has a count of ten or more. This chain links TRBV6-1 with TRBJ1-6; D not resolved. The CDR3 totals 14 residues. Trimming pared 2 bases from V and 16 bases from J, leaving 18 bases between. The V gene's germline CDR1 is MNHNS and CDR2 SASEGT. CDR3 region: CASSEIRPSVRLHF. The DNA of the CDR3 is TGTGCCAGCAGTGAAATTAGGCCGTCTGTGCGTCTCCACTTT.

V and J are TRBV5-1 and TRBJ2-1, with 8 bases lining up with TRBD2. The CDR3 spans 15 residues. Germline V gives CDR1 SGHRS, CDR2 YFSETQ. J gave up 0 bases and V 2 bases, and 1 base lay outside the gene matches. The CDR3 DNA reads TGCGCCAGCAGCTTACTAGCGGACTCCTACAATGAGCAGTTCTTC. Protein product: CASSLLADSYNEQFF.